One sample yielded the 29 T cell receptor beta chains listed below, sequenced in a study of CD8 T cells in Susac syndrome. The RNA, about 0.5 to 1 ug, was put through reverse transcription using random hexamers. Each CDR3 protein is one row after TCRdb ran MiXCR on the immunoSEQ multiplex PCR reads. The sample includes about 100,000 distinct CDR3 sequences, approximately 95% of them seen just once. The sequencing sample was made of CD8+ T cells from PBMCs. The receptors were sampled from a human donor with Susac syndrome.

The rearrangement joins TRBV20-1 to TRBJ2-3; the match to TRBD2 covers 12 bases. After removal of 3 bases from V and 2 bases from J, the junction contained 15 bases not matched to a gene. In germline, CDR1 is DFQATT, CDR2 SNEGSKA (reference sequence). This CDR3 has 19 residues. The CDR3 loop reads CSASPYWLAGGNLTDTQYF. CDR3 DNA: TGCAGTGCTAGCCCATATTGGCTAGCGGGGGGGAACCTCACAGATACGCAGTATTTT.

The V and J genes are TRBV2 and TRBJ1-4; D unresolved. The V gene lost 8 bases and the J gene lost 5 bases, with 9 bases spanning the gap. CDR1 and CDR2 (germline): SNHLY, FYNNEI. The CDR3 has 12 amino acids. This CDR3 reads CASRVSNEKLFF. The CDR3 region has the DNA TGTGCCAGCCGGGTATCCAATGAAAAACTGTTTTTT.

CDR3 residues: CSVVKAAFQNTEAFF. As DNA, the CDR3 is TGCAGCGTAGTAAAGGCGGCATTTCAGAACACTGAAGCTTTCTTT. J is TRBJ1-1 and V is TRBV29-1, with no clear D. Trimming left V 6 bases short and J 1 base short, with 18 bases between. Looked up from germline, CDR1 is SQVTM and CDR2 is ANQGSEA. The CDR3 is 15 residues long.

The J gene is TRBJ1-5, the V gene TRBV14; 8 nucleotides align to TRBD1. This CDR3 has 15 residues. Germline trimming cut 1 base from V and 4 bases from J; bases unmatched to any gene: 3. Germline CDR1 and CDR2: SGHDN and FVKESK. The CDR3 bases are TGTGCCAGCAGCCAAGGCGGGACAGGAAATCAGCCCCAGCATTTT. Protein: CASSQGGTGNQPQHF.

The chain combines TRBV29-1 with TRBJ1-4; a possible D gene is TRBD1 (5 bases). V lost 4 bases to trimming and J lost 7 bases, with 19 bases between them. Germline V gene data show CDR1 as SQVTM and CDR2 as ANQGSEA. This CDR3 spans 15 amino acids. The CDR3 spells CSVGRGGRVGEKLFF. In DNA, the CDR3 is TGCAGCGTTGGTAGGGGTGGCAGGGTTGGTGAAAAACTGTTTTTT.

DNA of the CDR3: TGCAGCGTCCGGACAGGGGAAGGGGATTATGAATCGGAGCCCCAGCATTTT. Translating it yields CSVRTGEGDYESEPQHF. V and J are TRBV29-1 and TRBJ1-5; 9 nucleotides agree with TRBD1. CDR1 and CDR2 from the germline V gene are SQVTM and ANQGSEA. Trimming cost V 6 bases and J 8 bases; bases outside gene matches: 20. There are 17 residues in the CDR3.

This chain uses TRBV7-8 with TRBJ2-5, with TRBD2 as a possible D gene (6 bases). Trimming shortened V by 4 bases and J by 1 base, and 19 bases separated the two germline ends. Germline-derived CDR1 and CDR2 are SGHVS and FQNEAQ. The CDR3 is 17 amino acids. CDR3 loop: CASSSKGLQGIQETQYF. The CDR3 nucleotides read TGTGCCAGCAGCTCAAAGGGACTCCAGGGAATCCAAGAGACCCAGTACTTC. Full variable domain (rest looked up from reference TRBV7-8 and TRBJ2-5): GAGVSQSPRYKVAKRGQDVALRCDPISGHVSLFWYQQALGQGPEFLTYFQNEAQLDKSGLPSDRFFAERPEGSVSTLKIQRTQQEDSAVYLCASSSKGLQGIQETQYFGPGTRLLVL.

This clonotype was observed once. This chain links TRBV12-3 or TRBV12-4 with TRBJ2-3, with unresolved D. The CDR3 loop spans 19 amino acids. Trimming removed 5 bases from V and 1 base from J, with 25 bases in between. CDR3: CASSPDPLEPPRGTDTQYF. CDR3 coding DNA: TGTGCCAGCAGTCCAGACCCCTTAGAGCCACCCCGTGGCACAGATACGCAGTATTTT.

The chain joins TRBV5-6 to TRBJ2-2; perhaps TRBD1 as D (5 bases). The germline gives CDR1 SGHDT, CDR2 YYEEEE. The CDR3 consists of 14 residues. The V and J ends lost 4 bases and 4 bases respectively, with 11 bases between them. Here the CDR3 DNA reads TGTGCCAGCAGCCCCGGACATACCACCGGGGAGCTGTTTTTT. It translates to CASSPGHTTGELFF.

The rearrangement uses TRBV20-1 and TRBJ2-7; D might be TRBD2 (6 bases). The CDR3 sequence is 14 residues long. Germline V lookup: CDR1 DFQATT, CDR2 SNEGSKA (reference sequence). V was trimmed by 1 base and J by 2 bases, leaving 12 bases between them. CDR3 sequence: CSARGMEGTYEQYF. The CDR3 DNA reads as TGCAGTGCTAGAGGTATGGAGGGGACCTACGAGCAGTACTTC.

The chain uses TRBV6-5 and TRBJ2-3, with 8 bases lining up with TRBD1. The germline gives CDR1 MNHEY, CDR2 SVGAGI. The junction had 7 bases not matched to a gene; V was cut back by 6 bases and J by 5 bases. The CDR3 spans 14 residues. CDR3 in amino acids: CASRDGQGRDTQYF. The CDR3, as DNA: TGTGCCAGCAGAGACGGACAGGGCAGAGATACGCAGTATTTT.

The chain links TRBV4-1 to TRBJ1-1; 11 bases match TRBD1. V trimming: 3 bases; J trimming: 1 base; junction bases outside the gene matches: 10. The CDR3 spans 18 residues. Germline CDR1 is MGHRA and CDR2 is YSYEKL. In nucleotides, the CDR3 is TGCGCCAGCAGCCACTTCAAGGGACAGGGGGGATCGAACACTGAAGCTTTCTTT. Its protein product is CASSHFKGQGGSNTEAFF.

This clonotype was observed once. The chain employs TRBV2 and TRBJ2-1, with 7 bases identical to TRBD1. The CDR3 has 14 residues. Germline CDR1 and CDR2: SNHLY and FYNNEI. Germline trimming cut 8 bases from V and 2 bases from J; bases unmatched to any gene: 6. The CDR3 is CASRRDRAYNEQFF. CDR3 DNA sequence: TGTGCCAGCCGCCGGGACAGAGCCTACAATGAGCAGTTCTTC.

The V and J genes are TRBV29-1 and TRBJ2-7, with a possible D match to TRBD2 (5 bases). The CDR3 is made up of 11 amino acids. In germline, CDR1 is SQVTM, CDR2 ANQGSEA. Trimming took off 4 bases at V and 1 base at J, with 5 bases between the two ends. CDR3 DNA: TGCAGCGTTGGAGGGTCCTACGAGCAGTACTTC. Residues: CSVGGSYEQYF.

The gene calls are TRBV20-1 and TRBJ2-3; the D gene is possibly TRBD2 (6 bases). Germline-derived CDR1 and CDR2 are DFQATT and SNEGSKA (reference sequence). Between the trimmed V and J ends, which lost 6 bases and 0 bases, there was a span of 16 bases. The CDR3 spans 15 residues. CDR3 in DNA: TGCAGTGCCCCGGGACTCTACAAGAGCACAGATACGCAGTATTTT. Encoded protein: CSAPGLYKSTDTQYF.

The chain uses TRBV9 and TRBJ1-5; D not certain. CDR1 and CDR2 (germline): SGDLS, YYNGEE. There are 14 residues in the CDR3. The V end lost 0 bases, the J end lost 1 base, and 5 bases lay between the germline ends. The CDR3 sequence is CASSVGISNQPQHF. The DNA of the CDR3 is TGTGCCAGCAGCGTAGGTATCAGCAATCAGCCCCAGCATTTT.

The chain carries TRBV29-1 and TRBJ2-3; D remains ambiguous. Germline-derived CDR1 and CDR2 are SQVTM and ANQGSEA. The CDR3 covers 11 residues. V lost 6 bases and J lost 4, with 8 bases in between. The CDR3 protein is CSVHPSDTQYF. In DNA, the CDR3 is TGCAGCGTCCATCCGTCAGATACGCAGTATTTT.

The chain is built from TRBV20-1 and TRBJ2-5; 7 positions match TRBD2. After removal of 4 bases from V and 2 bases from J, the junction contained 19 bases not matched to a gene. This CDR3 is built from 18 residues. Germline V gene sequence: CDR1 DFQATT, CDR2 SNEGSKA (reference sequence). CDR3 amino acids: CSAKSRIHTSALQETQYF. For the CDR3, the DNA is TGCAGTGCTAAGTCGAGAATACACACTAGCGCCCTACAAGAGACCCAGTACTTC.

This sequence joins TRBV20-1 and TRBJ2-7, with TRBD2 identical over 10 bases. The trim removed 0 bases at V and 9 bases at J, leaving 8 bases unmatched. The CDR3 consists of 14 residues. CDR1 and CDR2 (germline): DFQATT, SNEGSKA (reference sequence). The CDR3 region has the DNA TGCAGTGCTAGAGATCGGCTAGCGGGAGTGCGGCAGTACTTC. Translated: CSARDRLAGVRQYF.

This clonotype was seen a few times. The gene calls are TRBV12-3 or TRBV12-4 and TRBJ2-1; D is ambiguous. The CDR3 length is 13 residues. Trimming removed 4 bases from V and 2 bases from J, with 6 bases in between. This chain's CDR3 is CASSSGPYNEQFF. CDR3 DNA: TGTGCCAGCAGTTCCGGGCCCTACAATGAGCAGTTCTTC.

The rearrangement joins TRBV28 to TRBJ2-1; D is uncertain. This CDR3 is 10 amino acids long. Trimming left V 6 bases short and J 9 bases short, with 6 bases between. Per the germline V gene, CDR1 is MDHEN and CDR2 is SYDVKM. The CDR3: CASSRVEQFF. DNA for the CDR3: TGTGCCAGCAGCCGGGTTGAGCAGTTCTTC. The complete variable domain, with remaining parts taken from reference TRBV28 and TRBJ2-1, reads DVKVTQSSRYLVKRTGEKVFLECVQDMDHENMFWYRQDPGLGLRLIYFSYDVKMKEKGDIPEGYSVSREKKERFSLILESASTNQTSMYLCASSRVEQFFGPGTRLTVL.

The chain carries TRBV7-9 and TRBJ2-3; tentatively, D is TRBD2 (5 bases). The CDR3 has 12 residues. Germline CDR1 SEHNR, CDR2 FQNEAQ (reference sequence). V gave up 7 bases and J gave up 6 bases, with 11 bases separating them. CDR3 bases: TGTGCCAGCATTGAGTTAGCGGATACGCAGTATTTT. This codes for CASIELADTQYF.

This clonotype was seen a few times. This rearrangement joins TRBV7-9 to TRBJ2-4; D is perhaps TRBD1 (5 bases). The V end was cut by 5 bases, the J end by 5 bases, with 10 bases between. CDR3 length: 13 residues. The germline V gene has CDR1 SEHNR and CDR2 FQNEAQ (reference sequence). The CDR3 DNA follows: TGTGCCAGCAGCCCTACCAGGGAAAACATTCAGTACTTC. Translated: CASSPTRENIQYF.

CDR3: CASSQYRGKAFF. The CDR3 DNA reads TGTGCCAGCAGTCAATACAGGGGTAAAGCTTTCTTT. The genes are TRBV12-3 or TRBV12-4 and TRBJ1-1; TRBD1 matches 7 bases. The CDR3 totals 12 residues. The J segment lost 9 bases and the V segment lost 5 bases, leaving 6 bases of the junction unmatched.

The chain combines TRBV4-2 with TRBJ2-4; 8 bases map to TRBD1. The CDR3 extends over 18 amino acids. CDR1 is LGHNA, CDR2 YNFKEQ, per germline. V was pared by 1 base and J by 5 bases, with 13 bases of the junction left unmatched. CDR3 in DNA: TGTGCCAGCAGCCAAGTCGACAGGGGAGGATTTATGGAAAACATTCAGTACTTC. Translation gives CASSQVDRGGFMENIQYF.

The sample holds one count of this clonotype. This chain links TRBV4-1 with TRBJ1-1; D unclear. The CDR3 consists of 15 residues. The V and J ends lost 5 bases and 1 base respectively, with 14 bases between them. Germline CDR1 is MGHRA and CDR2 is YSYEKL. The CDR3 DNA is TGCGCCAGCAGCTTTAGAGGAGGATCGAACACTGAAGCTTTCTTT. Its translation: CASSFRGGSNTEAFF.

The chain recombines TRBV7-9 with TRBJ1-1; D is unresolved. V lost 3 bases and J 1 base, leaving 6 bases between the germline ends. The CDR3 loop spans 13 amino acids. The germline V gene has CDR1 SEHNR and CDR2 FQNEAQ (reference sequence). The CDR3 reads CASSFEGNTEAFF. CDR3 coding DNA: TGTGCCAGCAGCTTTGAGGGGAACACTGAAGCTTTCTTT.

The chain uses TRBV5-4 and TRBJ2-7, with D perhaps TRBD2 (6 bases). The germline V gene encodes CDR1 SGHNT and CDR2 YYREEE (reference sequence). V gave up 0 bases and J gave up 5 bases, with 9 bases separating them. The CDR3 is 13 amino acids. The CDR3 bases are TGTGCCAGCAGCTTGGAACTAGCAGACGAGCAGTACTTC. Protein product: CASSLELADEQYF.

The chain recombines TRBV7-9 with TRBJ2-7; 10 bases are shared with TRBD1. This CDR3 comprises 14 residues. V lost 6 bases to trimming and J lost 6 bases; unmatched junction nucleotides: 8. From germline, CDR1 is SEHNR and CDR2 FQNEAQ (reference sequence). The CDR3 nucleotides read TGTGCCAGCAGACCCGGGACAGGGGCCCTCGAGCAGTACTTC. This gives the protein CASRPGTGALEQYF.